This T cell receptor beta chain is from a study of T cell repertoires in cytomegalovirus infection. Study overall: CMV epitopes in the study were HLA-C-restricted (recently identified) and HLA-B-restricted (well studied). From public TCR beta signatures came an indication of both CMV infection and matching HLA type. General study results and limits: Carriers of CMV plus the relevant HLA were identified by cumulative public TCR beta family frequency. Predominance within the ex vivo response was attributable to HLA-C-restricted CMV-specific TCR beta clonotypes.

TCRdb called the reads again in MiXCR, with one record for every CDR3 protein. The sample holds under 120,000 distinct CDR3 sequences, roughly 39% seen once. Of note for this clonotype: What it binds is not known.

This receptor was taken from a human donor in good health (CMV status not recorded). Some clones in this sample may be carry-over from other donors' samples. The sequenced sample was CD8+ T cells from cultured PBMCs, obtained from culture after CMV antigen stimulation.

The CDR3 region has the DNA TGTGCCAGCAGCTTAGCGCGGGGATTTAGCTCCTACGAGCAGTACTTC. This encodes CASSLARGFSSYEQYF. This rearrangement joins TRBV7-4 to TRBJ2-7; D is perhaps TRBD2 (6 bases). V dropped 0 bases and J dropped 0 bases, with 12 bases sitting between them. This CDR3 comprises 16 residues. CDR1 and CDR2 (germline): SGHVT, SQSDAQ.